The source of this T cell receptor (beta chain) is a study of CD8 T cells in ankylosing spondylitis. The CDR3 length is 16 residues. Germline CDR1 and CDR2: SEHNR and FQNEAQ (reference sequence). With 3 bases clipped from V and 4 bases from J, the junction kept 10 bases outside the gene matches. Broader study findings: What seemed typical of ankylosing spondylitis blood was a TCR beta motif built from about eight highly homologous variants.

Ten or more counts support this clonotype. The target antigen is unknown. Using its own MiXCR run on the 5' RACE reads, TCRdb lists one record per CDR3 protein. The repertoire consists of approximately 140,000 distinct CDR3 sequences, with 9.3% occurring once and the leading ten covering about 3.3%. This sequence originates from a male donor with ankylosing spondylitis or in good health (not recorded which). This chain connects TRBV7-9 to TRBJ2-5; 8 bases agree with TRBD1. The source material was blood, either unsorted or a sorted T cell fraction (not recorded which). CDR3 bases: TGTGCCAGCAGCTTGGGCCGGGACAGGCTTGTAGAGACCCAGTACTTC. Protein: CASSLGRDRLVETQYF.